This TCR beta chain came from a study of shared clonotypes between healthy human individuals. This CDR3 region has 16 residues. V was pared by 3 bases and J by 2 bases, with 7 bases of the junction left unmatched. The V gene's germline CDR1 is WSHSY and CDR2 SAAADI. Sequencing used immunoSEQ multiplex PCR; TCRdb keeps in-frame clones, though not all of them. The sample lists roughly 2 million clones; around 95% were seen once. The rearrangement uses TRBV10-2 and TRBJ2-7; TRBD2 matches 10 bases. The sequenced sample consisted of naive CD4+ T cells sorted from blood. Subset indicated: CD45RA+ positively selected. This TCR derives from a man between 18 and 29 years old in good health. In DNA, the CDR3 is TGCGCCAGCAGTGAAGGGATAGCGGGGGGTACCTACGAGCAGTACTTC. Translated: CASSEGIAGGTYEQYF.